The 25 T cell receptor beta chains in this list originate from one sample, sequenced in a study of blood T cell repertoires in COVID-19. The method was immunoSEQ multiplex PCR; TCRdb's version includes in-frame clones alone and lacks a portion of them. The table shows a few hundred thousand clones, with more than 85% occurring only once. Source material: peripheral blood. Source of these receptors: a man aged 18 to 35 with active or convalescent COVID-19.

The chain couples TRBV10-3 to TRBJ2-7, with 7 bases matching TRBD1. Germline V gene data show CDR1 as ENHRY and CDR2 as SYGVKD. The J segment lost 5 bases and the V segment lost 6 bases, leaving 7 bases of the junction unmatched. CDR3 length: 13 amino acids. The CDR3 sequence: CAIRSTGPDEQYF. As DNA, the CDR3 is TGTGCCATCAGATCGACAGGGCCAGACGAGCAGTACTTC.

The chain has TRBV5-1 and TRBJ2-7, with a possible D match to TRBD1 (7 bases). The germline V and J ends were trimmed by 5 bases and 1 base, with 16 bases remaining between them. Per the germline V gene, CDR1 is SGHRS and CDR2 is YFSETQ. The CDR3 contains 15 residues. CDR3 protein: CASSLTTGTSYEQYF. Here the CDR3 DNA reads TGCGCCAGCAGTCTTACGACAGGGACTTCCTACGAGCAGTACTTC.

The J gene is TRBJ1-6, the V gene TRBV15; no clear D gene. The CDR3 is made up of 14 amino acids. V shed 5 bases and J shed 9 bases, with 14 bases lying between them. Germline CDR1 reads LNHNV; CDR2 reads YYDKDF (reference sequence). CDR3 bases: TGTGCCACCAGCGAAGCGGCAGGCGGTTCACCCCTCCACTTT. Its translation: CATSEAAGGSPLHF.

This clone appeared a few times. The chain uses TRBV19 and TRBJ2-2; possible D gene TRBD1, 5 bases. Between the trimmed V and J ends, which lost 8 bases and 7 bases, there was a span of 11 bases. The CDR3 runs to 12 residues. Germline CDR1 is LNHDA and CDR2 is SQIVND (reference sequence). The CDR3 nucleotides are TGTGCCAGTTCAGGGATCGGCGGGGAGCTGTTTTTT. As protein: CASSGIGGELFF. The full variable domain, rest sourced from reference TRBV19 and TRBJ2-2, is DGGITQSPKYLFRKEGQNVTLSCEQNLNHDAMYWYRQDPGQGLRLIYYSQIVNDFQKGDIAEGYSVSREKKESFPLTVTSAQKNPTAFYLCASSGIGGELFFGEGSRLTVL.

The chain carries TRBV7-9 and TRBJ1-6; D not certain. With 5 bases removed from V and 5 bases from J, the gap between germline ends came to 13 bases. CDR1 and CDR2 (germline): SEHNR, FQNEAQ (reference sequence). This CDR3 comprises 15 residues. The DNA for the CDR3 is TGTGCCAGCAGCCCCCCAGGCTCAGATAATTCACCCCTCCACTTT. It specifies CASSPPGSDNSPLHF.

This clone was recorded once. The rearrangement joins TRBV7-3 to TRBJ1-4, with unresolved D. CDR1 is SGHTA and CDR2 is FQGTGA in the germline V gene. V was cut by 3 bases and J by 4 bases, with 6 bases left in between. This CDR3 region has 13 residues. This CDR3 reads CASSFGSNEKLFF. CDR3 bases: TGTGCCAGCAGCTTTGGGAGTAATGAAAAACTGTTTTTT.

The chain uses TRBV27 and TRBJ1-2; D ambiguous. With 4 bases removed from V and 7 bases from J, the gap between germline ends came to 13 bases. Germline CDR1 and CDR2: MNHEY and SMNVEV (reference sequence). This CDR3 spans 13 amino acids. The CDR3 sequence: CASSSLASGGYTF. CDR3 nucleotides: TGTGCCAGCAGTTCTCTAGCGTCTGGTGGCTACACCTTC.

This rearrangement joins TRBV5-6 to TRBJ1-1; D is ambiguous. This CDR3 is 15 amino acids long. Germline V lookup: CDR1 SGHDT, CDR2 YYEEEE. The ends were cut back, 2 bases at V and 5 bases at J, with 16 bases in the middle. The CDR3 region has the DNA TGTGCCAGCAGCTTTGGTAGAGGGCCATATACTGAAGCTTTCTTT. Translation: CASSFGRGPYTEAFF.

In DNA, the CDR3 is TGCGCCAGCAGACCCGGGGGGCCCCTATACAATGAGCAGTTCTTC. Protein sequence: CASRPGGPLYNEQFF. The chain carries TRBV4-1 and TRBJ2-1, with D tentatively TRBD2 (7 bases). V was shortened by 6 bases and J by 4 bases, with 16 bases between the two germline ends. The CDR3 is made up of 15 amino acids. CDR1 is MGHRA and CDR2 is YSYEKL in the germline V gene.

This clone showed up just a few times. The chain combines TRBV11-2 with TRBJ1-1, with a possible D match to TRBD1 (5 bases). The CDR3 has 13 amino acids. The V and J ends lost 4 bases and 4 bases respectively, with 10 bases between them. Germline CDR1 and CDR2: SGHAT and FQNNGV. The CDR3 here is CASSSGLGTEAFF. Written as DNA, the CDR3 is TGTGCCAGCAGCTCAGGGCTGGGCACTGAAGCTTTCTTT.

The CDR3 is CASSYSAGAWEQFF. DNA for the CDR3: TGTGCCAGCAGTTACTCTGCGGGAGCATGGGAGCAGTTCTTC. The V and J genes are TRBV6-5 and TRBJ2-1; 7 bases align to TRBD2. The CDR3 is 14 residues long. Germline CDR1 reads MNHEY; CDR2 reads SVGAGI. Trimming at V came to 0 bases and at J to 10 bases, leaving 6 bases not matched to a gene.

The V and J genes are TRBV29-1 and TRBJ1-1; weak D call: TRBD1 (5 bases). The CDR3 runs to 13 residues. From germline, CDR1 is SQVTM and CDR2 ANQGSEA. Deletions cut 2 bases from V and 8 bases from J, with 15 bases between. CDR3 loop: CSVEHRGKNEAFF. The CDR3 DNA sequence: TGCAGCGTTGAACACCGGGGGAAAAACGAAGCTTTCTTT.

The chain employs TRBV7-3 and TRBJ1-1, with D tentatively TRBD1 (5 bases). The CDR3 runs to 16 residues. Germline CDR1 SGHTA, CDR2 FQGTGA. V was shortened by 1 base and J by 1 base, with 13 bases between the two germline ends. The CDR3 sequence is CASSLIRDFKNTEAFF. The CDR3, as DNA: TGTGCCAGCAGCTTAATCCGGGACTTTAAGAACACTGAAGCTTTCTTT.

Only a few counts were recorded for this clone. The same CDR3 is also encoded by other DNA sequences in this sample. The chain joins TRBV2 to TRBJ1-3; 7 bases line up with TRBD1. CDR1 SNHLY and CDR2 FYNNEI come from the germline V gene. The CDR3 has 14 amino acids. V dropped 5 bases and J dropped 2; count of bases not matched to a gene: 3. As DNA, the CDR3 is TGTGCCAGCAGTCTAGACAGGGCTGGAAACACCATATATTTT. This codes for CASSLDRAGNTIYF.

The V gene is TRBV11-2, the J gene TRBJ2-3; the D is unclear. Trimming left V 4 bases short and J 6 bases short, with 11 bases between. The CDR3 extends over 13 amino acids. Germline loops: CDR1 SGHAT, CDR2 FQNNGV. The CDR3 DNA sequence: TGTGCCAGCAGCTCTCTAGAGCTTGATACGCAGTATTTT. Its protein is CASSSLELDTQYF.

This clone appeared a single time. The chain has TRBV11-3 and TRBJ2-1; D remains ambiguous. The V gene's germline CDR1 is SGHNT and CDR2 YENEEA. V shed 7 bases and J shed 7 bases, with 14 bases lying between them. The CDR3 length is 13 residues. The DNA of the CDR3 is TGTGCCAGCACCGACTCCGTCGGAAATGAGCAGTTCTTC. Translated: CASTDSVGNEQFF.

This sequence joins TRBV7-2 and TRBJ1-5; D is undetermined. The CDR3 consists of 13 residues. Germline CDR1 is SGHTA and CDR2 is FQGNSA. V gave up 6 bases and J gave up 3 bases, with 9 bases separating them. The CDR3 loop is CASSYWHNQPQHF. DNA of the CDR3: TGTGCCAGCAGTTATTGGCACAATCAGCCCCAGCATTTT.

The chain employs TRBV7-3 and TRBJ2-5; 9 positions match TRBD1. Per the germline V gene, CDR1 is SGHTA and CDR2 is FQGTGA. The V and J ends lost 5 bases and 5 bases, in that order; junction bases with no gene match: 9. This CDR3 comprises 15 residues. This CDR3 reads CASSPGTGIVETQYF. In DNA form, the CDR3 reads TGTGCCAGCAGCCCCGGGACAGGGATCGTGGAGACCCAGTACTTC.

The chain links TRBV7-6 to TRBJ2-1; TRBD2 matches at 8 bases. With 7 bases clipped from V and 7 bases from J, the junction kept 9 bases outside the gene matches. This CDR3 has 14 residues. Germline V gives CDR1 SGHVS, CDR2 FNYEAQ. CDR3 loop: CASTLLGGGNEQFF. DNA of the CDR3: TGTGCCAGCACCCTTTTAGGCGGGGGGAATGAGCAGTTCTTC. The full variable domain, with the rest looked up from reference TRBV7-6 and TRBJ2-1, is GAGVSQSPRYKVTKRGQDVALRCDPISGHVSLYWYRQALGQGPEFLTYFNYEAQQDKSGLPNDRFSAERPEGSISTLTIQRTEQRDSAMYRCASTLLGGGNEQFFGPGTRLTVL.

This CDR3 reads CASSFTRFDTQYF. For the CDR3, the DNA is TGTGCCAGCAGCTTCACCAGATTCGATACGCAGTATTTT. This sequence joins TRBV7-3 and TRBJ2-3, with D uncertain. The CDR3 consists of 13 residues. Trimming removed 3 bases at V and 6 bases at J, with 10 bases between. In germline, CDR1 is SGHTA, CDR2 FQGTGA.

The chain links TRBV2 to TRBJ1-2, with 12 bases aligning to TRBD1. The CDR3 extends over 15 amino acids. Per the germline V gene, CDR1 is SNHLY and CDR2 is FYNNEI. Trimming removed 6 bases from V and 5 bases from J; junction bases left unmatched: 7. The CDR3 DNA is TGTGCCAGCAGATACGGGACAGGGGGCGGGTATGGCTACACCTTC. Its translation is CASRYGTGGGYGYTF.

CDR3 amino acids: CASSPHRANNEKLFF. Written as DNA, the CDR3 is TGTGCCAGCAGCCCCCACAGGGCAAATAATGAAAAACTGTTTTTT. The V call is TRBV7-9, the J call TRBJ1-4, with D possibly matching TRBD1 (6 bases). This CDR3 has 15 residues. Germline values: CDR1 SEHNR, CDR2 FQNEAQ (reference sequence). V lost 5 bases to trimming and J lost 4 bases, with 14 bases between them.

The J gene is TRBJ2-5, the V gene TRBV7-2, with 8 bases lining up with TRBD2. The germline gives CDR1 SGHTA, CDR2 FQGNSA. J gave up 10 bases and V 5 bases, and 18 bases lay outside the gene matches. The CDR3 contains 16 residues. The CDR3 protein is CASSEALGLPGGDQYF. CDR3 DNA sequence: TGTGCCAGCAGCGAAGCCCTAGGTCTCCCGGGAGGGGACCAGTACTTC. Combining the CDR3 with reference TRBV7-2 and TRBJ2-5 gives the whole variable domain GAGVSQSPSNKVTEKGKDVELRCDPISGHTALYWYRQSLGQGLEFLIYFQGNSAPDKSGLPSDRFSAERTGGSVSTLTIQRTQQEDSAVYLCASSEALGLPGGDQYFGPGTRLLVL.

The gene calls are TRBV3-1 (or the pseudogene TRBV3-2) and TRBJ1-6, with 7 bases fitting TRBD1. The length of the CDR3 is 16 residues. CDR1 and CDR2 from the germline V gene are LGHDT and YNNKEL (reference sequence). Germline trimming cut 5 bases from V and 6 bases from J; bases unmatched to any gene: 10. CDR3 nucleotide sequence: TGTGCCAGCAGCAGACCAAGACAGGGCTCTAATTCACCCCTCCACTTT. Protein sequence: CASSRPRQGSNSPLHF.

This chain links TRBV7-9 with TRBJ2-1; 11 bases line up with TRBD2. The CDR3 length is 17 residues. Per the germline V gene, CDR1 is SEHNR and CDR2 is FQNEAQ (reference sequence). V shed 4 bases and J 3 bases; nucleotides not matched to a gene: 8. Written as DNA, the CDR3 is TGTGCCAGCAGCTCCCCCGGGACTAGCGGCGACTACAATGAGCAGTTCTTC. It codes for CASSSPGTSGDYNEQFF. Drawing the rest from reference TRBV7-9 and TRBJ2-1, the complete variable domain is DTGVSQNPRHKITKRGQNVTFRCDPISEHNRLYWYRQTLGQGPEFLTYFQNEAQLEKSRLLSDRFSAERPKGSFSTLEIQRTEQGDSAMYLCASSSPGTSGDYNEQFFGPGTRLTVL.